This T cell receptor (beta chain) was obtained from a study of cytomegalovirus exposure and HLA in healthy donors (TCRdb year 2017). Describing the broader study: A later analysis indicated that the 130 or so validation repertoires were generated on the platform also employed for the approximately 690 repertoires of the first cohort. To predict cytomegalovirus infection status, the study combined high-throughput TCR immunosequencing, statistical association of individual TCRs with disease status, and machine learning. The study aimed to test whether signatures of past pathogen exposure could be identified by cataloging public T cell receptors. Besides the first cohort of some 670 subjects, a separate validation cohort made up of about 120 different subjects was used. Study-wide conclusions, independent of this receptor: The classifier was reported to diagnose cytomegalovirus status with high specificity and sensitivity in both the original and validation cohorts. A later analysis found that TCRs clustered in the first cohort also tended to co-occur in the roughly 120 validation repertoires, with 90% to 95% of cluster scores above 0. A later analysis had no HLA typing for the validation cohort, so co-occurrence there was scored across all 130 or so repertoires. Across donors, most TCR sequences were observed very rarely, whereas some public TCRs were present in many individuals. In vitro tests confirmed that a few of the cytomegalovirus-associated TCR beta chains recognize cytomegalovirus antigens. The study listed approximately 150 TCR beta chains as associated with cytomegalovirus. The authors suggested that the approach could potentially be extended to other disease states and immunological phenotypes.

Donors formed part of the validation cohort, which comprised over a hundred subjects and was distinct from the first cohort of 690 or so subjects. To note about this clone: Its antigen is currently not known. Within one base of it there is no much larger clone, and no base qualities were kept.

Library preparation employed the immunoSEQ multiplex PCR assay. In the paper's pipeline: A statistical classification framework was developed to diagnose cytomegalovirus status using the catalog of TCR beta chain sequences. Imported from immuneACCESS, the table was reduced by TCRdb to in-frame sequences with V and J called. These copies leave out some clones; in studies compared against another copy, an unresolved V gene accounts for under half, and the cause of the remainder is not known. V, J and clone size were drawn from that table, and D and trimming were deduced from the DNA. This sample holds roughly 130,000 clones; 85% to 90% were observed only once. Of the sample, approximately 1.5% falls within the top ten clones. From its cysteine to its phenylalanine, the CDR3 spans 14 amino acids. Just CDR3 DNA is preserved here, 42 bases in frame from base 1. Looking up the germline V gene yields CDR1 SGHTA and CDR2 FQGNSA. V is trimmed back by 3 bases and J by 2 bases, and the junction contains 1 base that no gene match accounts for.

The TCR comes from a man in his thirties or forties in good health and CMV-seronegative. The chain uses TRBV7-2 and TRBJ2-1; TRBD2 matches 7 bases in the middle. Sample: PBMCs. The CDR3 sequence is CASSFAGAYNEQFF. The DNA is TGTGCCAGCAGCTTCGCGGGGGCCTACAATGAGCAGTTCTTC.